The rows below give T cell receptor beta chains drawn from one sample of a study of shared clonotypes between healthy human individuals. Profiling relied on immunoSEQ multiplex PCR, and the TCRdb table lists in-frame clones only, not all of them. The profile shows about 2.3 million clones, just over 90% of them singletons. Sequenced material: naive CD4+ T cells from PBMCs. These receptors originate from a man between 18 and 29 years old in good health. Some clones in this sample may be carry-over from other donors' samples. CDR3s include the opening cysteine and the closing phenylalanine or tryptophan. Fields, in order: D gene, V gene, J gene, clone size, CDR3 DNA, CDR3 protein. D genes are given only for firm matches. Size is stated for part of the rows, as once, few or many counts, or as a class when the clone is expanded.

>-|TRBV5-1|TRBJ2-4|-
TGCGCCAGCAGCTTCGAAGGGACTGATCATCGAGGGGACATTCAGTACTTC
CASSFEGTDHRGDIQYF
>TRBD2|TRBV15|TRBJ2-2|-
TGTGCCACCAGCAGAGGCCCGACTAGCGGGGGAACCGGGGAGCTGTTTTTT
CATSRGPTSGGTGELFF
>-|TRBV12-5|TRBJ1-1|-
TGTGCTAGTGGTTTGGGCGACAGTAACACTGAAGCTTTCTTT
CASGLGDSNTEAFF
>-|TRBV28|TRBJ2-7|-
TGTGCCAGCAGCACCCAGGGTTATCCCTTCGAGCAGTACTTC
CASSTQGYPFEQYF
>-|TRBV18|TRBJ2-1|once
TGTGCCAGCTCACCACGGCAGGGAGCCTACAATGAGCAGTTCTTC
CASSPRQGAYNEQFF
>-|TRBV28|TRBJ1-3|-
TGTGCCAGCGGTAGGGGCTCTGGAAACACCATATATTTT
CASGRGSGNTIYF
>-|TRBV5-1|TRBJ1-3|-
TGCGCCAGCAGCTTGGCTGGGAGCACTGGAAACACCATATATTTT
CASSLAGSTGNTIYF
>-|TRBV5-4|TRBJ2-2|-
TGTGCCAGCAGCTTGGTGGGCGGAACCGGGGAGCTGTTTTTT
CASSLVGGTGELFF
>-|TRBV6-1|TRBJ2-2|-
TGTGCCAGCATGTCGGTGGGGGGAAACACCGGGGAGCTGTTTTTT
CASMSVGGNTGELFF
>-|TRBV4-1|TRBJ2-3|-
TGCGCCAGCAGCCAATTAGGGCTAGTAACAGATACGCAGTATTTT
CASSQLGLVTDTQYF
>TRBD2|TRBV29-1|TRBJ2-4|-
TGCAGCGTTGGTGGCGGGAGGGCCTCCAAAAACATTCAGTACTTC
CSVGGGRASKNIQYF
>-|TRBV27|TRBJ1-1|few
TGTGCCAGCAGGAGGGAGCTGAGGACTGAAGCTTTCTTT
CASRRELRTEAFF
>-|TRBV21-1|TRBJ2-2|-
TGTGCCAGCAGCAAAGGAGGACAGGGTCCCGGGGAGCTGTTTTTT
CASSKGGQGPGELFF
>-|TRBV11-2|TRBJ2-6|-
TGTGCCAGCAGCTTAGTGCAGGGCAACGTCCTGACTTTC
CASSLVQGNVLTF
>-|TRBV19|TRBJ2-1|-
TGTGCCAGTAGCAAATACAATGAGCAGTTCTTC
CASSKYNEQFF
>-|TRBV27|TRBJ1-1|-
TGTGCCAGCAGTCCCACCCCGGGCAGACACACTGAAGCTTTCTTT
CASSPTPGRHTEAFF
>TRBD1|TRBV6-6|TRBJ1-3|-
TGTGCCAGCAGCCGGGACAGGGGTGCTGGAAACACCATATATTTT
CASSRDRGAGNTIYF
>TRBD1|TRBV27|TRBJ1-5|-
TGTGCCAGCAGTCTTGGGACAGGGGGTAGCAATCAGCCCCAGCATTTT
CASSLGTGGSNQPQHF
>-|TRBV7-9|TRBJ1-5|once
TGTGCCAGCAGCTTGGGGGATTATAGCAATCAGCCCCAGCATTTT
CASSLGDYSNQPQHF
>-|TRBV5-1|TRBJ2-6|-
TGCGCCAGCAGCTTGCCAAACTCTGGGGCCAACGTCCTGACTTTC
CASSLPNSGANVLTF
>-|TRBV19|TRBJ2-7|-
TGTGCCAGCAGGTTCAGGGCAGGACCCTCCTACGAGCAGTACTTC
CASRFRAGPSYEQYF
>TRBD2|TRBV7-9|TRBJ2-5|-
TGTGCCAGCAGCTCTCAGCGGGGGGAGACCCAGTACTTC
CASSSQRGETQYF
>-|TRBV5-8|TRBJ2-2|-
TGTGCCAGCAGCTTTCAGGGAATGGATACCGGGGAGCTGTTTTTT
CASSFQGMDTGELFF
>-|TRBV7-9|TRBJ2-1|-
TGTGCCAGCAGCCCTCCCGATGAGCAGTTCTTC
CASSPPDEQFF
>-|TRBV7-2|TRBJ2-2|-
TGTGCCAGCATCAAAGGGGTAGGAGCGAACACCGGGGAGCTGTTTTTT
CASIKGVGANTGELFF
>TRBD2|TRBV5-1|TRBJ2-1|-
TGCGCCAGCAGCTTGGCCAACGGCGGGAGATTTGAGCAGTTCTTC
CASSLANGGRFEQFF
>-|TRBV4-1|TRBJ1-2|-
TGCGCCAGCAGCCAAGATACCCGGGACTATGGCTACACCTTC
CASSQDTRDYGYTF
>TRBD2|TRBV28|TRBJ2-1|-
TGTGCCAGCAGCACCTCCTCGGGACTAGCGTCCCACAATGAGCAGTTCTTC
CASSTSSGLASHNEQFF
>-|TRBV29-1|TRBJ2-3|-
TGCAGCGTTGAACTACTAATCCGGCCAGATACGCAGTATTTT
CSVELLIRPDTQYF
>-|TRBV11-1|TRBJ1-5|-
TGTGCCAGCAGTCGCGGCTACAATCAGCCCCAGCATTTT
CASSRGYNQPQHF
>TRBD1|TRBV2|TRBJ2-7|-
TGTGCCAGCAGCCTCCGGGACAGGGTCCACGAGCAGTACTTC
CASSLRDRVHEQYF
>-|TRBV11-3|TRBJ2-1|-
TGTGCCAGCAGCTATGGACGGCACAATGAGCAGTTCTTC
CASSYGRHNEQFF
>-|TRBV5-1|TRBJ1-4|-
TGCGCCAGCAGCTTCTGGACGGCCCAACCGGGAAAACTGTTTTTT
CASSFWTAQPGKLFF
>-|TRBV28|TRBJ2-7|-
TGTGCCAGCAGTTTAGGGGGAACTACCTCCTACGAGCAGTACTTC
CASSLGGTTSYEQYF
>-|TRBV28|TRBJ1-3|-
TGTGCCAGCTCCATTATCTCTGGAAACACCATATATTTT
CASSIISGNTIYF
>-|TRBV29-1|TRBJ2-3|-
TGCAGCGTTGAAGGGTTGGGGCAGGTAACTAGCACAGATACGCAGTATTTT
CSVEGLGQVTSTDTQYF
>-|TRBV28|TRBJ1-1|-
TGTGCCAGCAGGTCCCTTACTGAAGCTTTCTTT
CASRSLTEAFF